This entry features one T cell receptor (beta chain) sequence. These data come from a study of blood T cell repertoires in COVID-19. Repertoires were generated with immunoSEQ multiplex PCR, while TCRdb's copy carries only in-frame clones and drops some. The table includes about 210,000 clones, about 83% detected once. The CDR3 is made up of 14 amino acids. Germline trimming cut 5 bases from V and 9 bases from J; bases unmatched to any gene: 8. Germline loops: CDR1 MNHEY, CDR2 SVGAGI. This chain uses TRBV6-5 with TRBJ2-1; 9 positions match TRBD1. The TCR was taken from a woman between 45 and 60 years old with active or convalescent COVID-19. Sequenced: peripheral blood. In DNA, the CDR3 is TGTGCCAGCAGTACCGGGACAGGGAGAGGTGAGCAGTTCTTC. The encoded protein is CASSTGTGRGEQFF.